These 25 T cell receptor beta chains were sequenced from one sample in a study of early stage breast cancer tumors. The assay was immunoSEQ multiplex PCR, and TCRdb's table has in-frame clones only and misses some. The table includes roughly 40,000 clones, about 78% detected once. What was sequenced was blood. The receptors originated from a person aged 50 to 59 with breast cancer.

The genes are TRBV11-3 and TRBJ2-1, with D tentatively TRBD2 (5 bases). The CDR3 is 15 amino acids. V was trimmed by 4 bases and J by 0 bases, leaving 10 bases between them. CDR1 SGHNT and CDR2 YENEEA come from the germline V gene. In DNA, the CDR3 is TGTGCCAGCAGCTCACGGGGTTCCTCCTACAATGAGCAGTTCTTC. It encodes CASSSRGSSYNEQFF. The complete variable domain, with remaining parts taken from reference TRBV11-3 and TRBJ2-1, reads EAGVVQSPRYKIIEKKQPVAFWCNPISGHNTLYWYLQNLGQGPELLIRYENEEAVDDSQLPKDRFSAERLKGVDSTLKIQPAELGDSAVYLCASSSRGSSYNEQFFGPGTRLTVL.

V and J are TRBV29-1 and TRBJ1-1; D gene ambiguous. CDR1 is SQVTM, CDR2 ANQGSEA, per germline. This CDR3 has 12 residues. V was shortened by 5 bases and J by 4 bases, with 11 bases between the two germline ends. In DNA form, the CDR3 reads TGCAGCGTTTACGGGGTGGGCACTGAAGCTTTCTTT. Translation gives CSVYGVGTEAFF.

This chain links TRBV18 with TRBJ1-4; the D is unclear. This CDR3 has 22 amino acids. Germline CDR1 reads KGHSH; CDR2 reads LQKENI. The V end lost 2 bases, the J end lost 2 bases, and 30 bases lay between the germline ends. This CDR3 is CASSPSTSFSMSVSITNEKLFF. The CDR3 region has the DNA TGTGCCAGCTCACCATCCACTTCCTTTTCGATGAGCGTTTCCATTACTAATGAAAAACTGTTTTTT.

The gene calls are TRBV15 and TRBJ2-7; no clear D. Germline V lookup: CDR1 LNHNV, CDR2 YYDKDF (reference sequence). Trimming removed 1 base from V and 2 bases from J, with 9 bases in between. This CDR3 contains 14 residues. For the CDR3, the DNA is TGTGCCACCAGCAGAGGCGCGGATACCTACGAGCAGTACTTC. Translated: CATSRGADTYEQYF. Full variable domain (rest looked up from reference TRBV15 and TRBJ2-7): DAMVIQNPRYQVTQFGKPVTLSCSQTLNHNVMYWYQQKSSQAPKLLFHYYDKDFNNEADTPDNFQSRRPNTSFCFLDIRSPGLGDTAMYLCATSRGADTYEQYFGPGTRLTVT.

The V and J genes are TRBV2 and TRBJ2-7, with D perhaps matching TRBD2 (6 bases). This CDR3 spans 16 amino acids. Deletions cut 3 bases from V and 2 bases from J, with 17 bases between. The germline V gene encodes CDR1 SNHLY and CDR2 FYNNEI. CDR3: CASSEGPLGGTYEQYV. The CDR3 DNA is TGTGCCAGCAGTGAGGGGCCTTTGGGGGGAACCTACGAGCAGTACGTC.

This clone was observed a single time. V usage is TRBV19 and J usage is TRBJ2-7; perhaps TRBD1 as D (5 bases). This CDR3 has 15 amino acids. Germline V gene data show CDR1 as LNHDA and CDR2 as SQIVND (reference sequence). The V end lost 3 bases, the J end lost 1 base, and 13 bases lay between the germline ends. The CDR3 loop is CASSITHRNSYEQYV. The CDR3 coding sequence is TGTGCCAGTAGTATCACTCACAGGAATTCCTACGAGCAGTACGTC.

CDR3 in amino acids: CASRPILTGPLHF. The CDR3 nucleotides are TGTGCCAGCAGACCCATCCTTACAGGGCCCCTCCACTTT. The chain joins TRBV2 to TRBJ1-6, with D possibly TRBD1 on 6 matching bases. In germline, CDR1 is SNHLY, CDR2 FYNNEI. Trimming removed 6 bases from V and 13 bases from J, with 16 bases in between. The CDR3 has 13 residues.

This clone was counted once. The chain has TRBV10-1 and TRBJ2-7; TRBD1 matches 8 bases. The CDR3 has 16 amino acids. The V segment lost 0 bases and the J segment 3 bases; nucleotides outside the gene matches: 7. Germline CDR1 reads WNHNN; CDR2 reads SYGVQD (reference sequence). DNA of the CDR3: TGCGCCAGCAGTGAGTCGATTGGACAGGGTGTCTACGAGCAGTACGTC. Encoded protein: CASSESIGQGVYEQYV.

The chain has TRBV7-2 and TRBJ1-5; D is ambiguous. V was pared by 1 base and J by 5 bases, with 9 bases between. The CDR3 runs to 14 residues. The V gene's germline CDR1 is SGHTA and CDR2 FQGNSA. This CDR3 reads CASSLGRFDQPQHF. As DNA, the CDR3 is TGTGCCAGCAGCTTAGGGCGGTTTGATCAGCCCCAGCATTTT.

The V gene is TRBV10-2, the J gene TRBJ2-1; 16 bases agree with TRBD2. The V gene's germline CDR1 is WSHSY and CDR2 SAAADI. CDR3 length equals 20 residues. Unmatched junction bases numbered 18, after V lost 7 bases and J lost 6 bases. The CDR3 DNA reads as TGCGCCAGCATCGCAGCGGGACTAGCGGGAGGGCCTAGACTTGCCAATGAGCAGTTCTTC. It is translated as CASIAAGLAGGPRLANEQFF.

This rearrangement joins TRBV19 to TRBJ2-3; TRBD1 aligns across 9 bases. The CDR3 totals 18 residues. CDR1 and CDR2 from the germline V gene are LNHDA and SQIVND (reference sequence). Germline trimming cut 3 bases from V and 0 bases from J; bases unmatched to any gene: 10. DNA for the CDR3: TGTGCCAGTAGTATTTCGTATTTGACAGGGGGAAGCACAGATACGCAGTATTTT. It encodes CASSISYLTGGSTDTQYF.

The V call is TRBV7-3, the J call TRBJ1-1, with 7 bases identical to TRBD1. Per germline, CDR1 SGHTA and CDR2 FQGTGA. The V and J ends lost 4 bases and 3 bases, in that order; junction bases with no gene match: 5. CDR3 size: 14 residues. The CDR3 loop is CASSSEGAYTEAFF. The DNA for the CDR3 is TGTGCCAGCAGCTCTGAGGGGGCTTACACTGAAGCTTTCTTT.

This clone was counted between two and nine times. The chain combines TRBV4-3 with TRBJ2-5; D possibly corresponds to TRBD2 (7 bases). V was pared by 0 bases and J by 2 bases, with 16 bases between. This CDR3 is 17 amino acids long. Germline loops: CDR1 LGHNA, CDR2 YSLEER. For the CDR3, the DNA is TGCGCCAGCAGCCAAGATCTCGCGGGGGCCCATCAAGAGACCCAGTACTTC. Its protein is CASSQDLAGAHQETQYF.

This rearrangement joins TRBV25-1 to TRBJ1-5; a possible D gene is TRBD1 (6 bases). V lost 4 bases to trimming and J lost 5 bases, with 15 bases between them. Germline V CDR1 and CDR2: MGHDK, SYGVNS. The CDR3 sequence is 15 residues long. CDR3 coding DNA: TGTGCCAGCAGTGCCAGCGGGGGGCGATATCAGCCCCAGCATTTT. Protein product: CASSASGGRYQPQHF.

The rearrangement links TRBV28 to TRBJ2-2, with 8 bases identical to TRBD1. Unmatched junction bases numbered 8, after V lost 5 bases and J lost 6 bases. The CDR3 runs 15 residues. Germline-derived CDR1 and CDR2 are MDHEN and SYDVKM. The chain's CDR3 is CASSVQGAIAGELFF. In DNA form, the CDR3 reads TGTGCCAGCAGTGTTCAGGGGGCTATCGCCGGGGAGCTGTTTTTT.

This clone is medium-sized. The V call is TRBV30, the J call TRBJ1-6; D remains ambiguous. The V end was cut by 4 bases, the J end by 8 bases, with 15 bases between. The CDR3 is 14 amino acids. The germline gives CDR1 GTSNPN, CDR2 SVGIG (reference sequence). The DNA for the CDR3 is TGTGCCTGGACCAAGAGGGTTGTCGATTCACCCCTCCACTTT. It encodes CAWTKRVVDSPLHF.

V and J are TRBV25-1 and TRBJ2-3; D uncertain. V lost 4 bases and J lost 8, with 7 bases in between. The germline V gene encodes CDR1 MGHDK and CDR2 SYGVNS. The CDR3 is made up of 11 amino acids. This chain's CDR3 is CASSAGGTQYF. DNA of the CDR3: TGTGCCAGCAGTGCAGGTGGTACGCAGTATTTT.

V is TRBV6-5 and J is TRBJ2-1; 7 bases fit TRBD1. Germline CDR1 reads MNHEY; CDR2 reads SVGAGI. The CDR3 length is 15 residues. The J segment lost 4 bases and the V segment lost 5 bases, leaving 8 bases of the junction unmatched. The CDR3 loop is CASSKPGQRYNEQFF. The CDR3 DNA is TGTGCCAGCAGTAAGCCGGGACAGAGATACAATGAGCAGTTCTTC.

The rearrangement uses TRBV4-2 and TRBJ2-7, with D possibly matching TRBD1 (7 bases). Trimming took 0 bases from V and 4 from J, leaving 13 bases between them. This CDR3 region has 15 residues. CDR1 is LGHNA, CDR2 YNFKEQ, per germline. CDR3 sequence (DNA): TGTGCCAGCAGCCAAGAGAAGGGGGCGGGATACGAGCAGTACTTC. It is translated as CASSQEKGAGYEQYF.

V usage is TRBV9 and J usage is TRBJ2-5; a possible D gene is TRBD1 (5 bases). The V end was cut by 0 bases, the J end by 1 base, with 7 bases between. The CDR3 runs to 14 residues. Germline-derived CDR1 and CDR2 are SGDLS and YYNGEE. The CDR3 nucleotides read TGTGCCAGCAGCGTAGGGGGCTCCCAAGAGACCCAGTACTTC. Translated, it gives CASSVGGSQETQYF.

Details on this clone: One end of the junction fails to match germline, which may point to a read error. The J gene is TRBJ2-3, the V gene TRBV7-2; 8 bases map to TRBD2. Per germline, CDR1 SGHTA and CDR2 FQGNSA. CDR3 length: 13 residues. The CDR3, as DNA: TGTGCCAGCAGCCTAGCGGGCGCAGATACGCAGTATTTT. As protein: CASSLAGADTQYF.

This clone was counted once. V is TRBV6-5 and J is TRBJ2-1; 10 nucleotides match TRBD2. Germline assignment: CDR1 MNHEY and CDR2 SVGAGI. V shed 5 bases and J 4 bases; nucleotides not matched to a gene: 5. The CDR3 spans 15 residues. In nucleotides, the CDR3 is TGTGCCAGCAGTCTTACTAGCGGGGATTACAATGAGCAGTTCTTC. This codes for CASSLTSGDYNEQFF.

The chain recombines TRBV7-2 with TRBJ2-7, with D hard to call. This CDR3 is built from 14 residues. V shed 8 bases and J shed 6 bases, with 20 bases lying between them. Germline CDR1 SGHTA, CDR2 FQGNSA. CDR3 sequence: CASGTAAYDFEQYF. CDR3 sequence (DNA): TGTGCCAGCGGAACAGCAGCCTACGATTTCGAGCAGTACTTC.

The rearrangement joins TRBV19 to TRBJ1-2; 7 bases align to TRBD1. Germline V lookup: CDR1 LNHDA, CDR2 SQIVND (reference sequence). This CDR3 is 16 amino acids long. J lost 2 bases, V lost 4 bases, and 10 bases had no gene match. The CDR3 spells CASSKPRQGGNYGYTF. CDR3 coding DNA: TGTGCCAGTAGTAAACCAAGACAGGGTGGGAACTATGGCTACACCTTC. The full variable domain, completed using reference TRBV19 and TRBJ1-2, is DGGITQSPKYLFRKEGQNVTLSCEQNLNHDAMYWYRQDPGQGLRLIYYSQIVNDFQKGDIAEGYSVSREKKESFPLTVTSAQKNPTAFYLCASSKPRQGGNYGYTFGSGTRLTVV.

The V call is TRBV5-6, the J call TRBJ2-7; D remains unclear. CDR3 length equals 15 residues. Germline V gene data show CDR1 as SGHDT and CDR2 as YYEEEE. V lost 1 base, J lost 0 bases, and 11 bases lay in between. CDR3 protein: CASSLTTRSSYEQYF. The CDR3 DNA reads TGTGCCAGCAGCTTGACCACACGGAGCTCCTACGAGCAGTACTTC. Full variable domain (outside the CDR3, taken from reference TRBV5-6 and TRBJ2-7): DAGVTQSPTHLIKTRGQQVTLRCSPKSGHDTVSWYQQALGQGPQFIFQYYEEEERQRGNFPDRFSGHQFPNYSSELNVNALLLGDSALYLCASSLTTRSSYEQYFGPGTRLTVT.